This entry concerns a single TCR beta chain. This specimen comes from a study of shared clonotypes between healthy human individuals. Looking at the study overall: The study used three CD4 naive, three CD4 memory, two CD8 naive and one CD8 memory plate per donor.

CDR1 is SGHRS and CDR2 is YFSETQ in the germline V gene. The ends lost 0 bases at V and 8 bases at J; junction bases unmatched: 4. The CDR3 has 15 amino acids. The table came from immunoSEQ multiplex PCR; TCRdb's copy has only in-frame clones and leaves some out. The sample contains roughly 720,000 clones, 90% of which appear only once. This receptor was taken from a man in his late teens or twenties in good health. Some clones in this sample may be carry-over from other donors' samples. The specimen was memory CD8+ T cells from PBMCs. Subset given: CD45RO+ cells pooled with CCR7-negative TemRA cells. This chain uses TRBV5-1 with TRBJ2-1; 11 bases are shared with TRBD2. The CDR3 coding sequence is TGCGCCAGCAGCTTGGGTCTAGCGGGAGGCTATGAGCAGTTCTTC. It encodes CASSLGLAGGYEQFF.